Listed below are T cell receptor beta chains from one sample, sequenced in a study of identifying expanded T cells in peripheral blood. Libraries were prepared by immunoSEQ multiplex PCR; TCRdb keeps only in-frame clonotypes and omits some of them. The sample lists approximately 56,000 clones, about 80% occurring once. The sequencing sample was made of blood. These receptor sequences come from a person between 18 and 69 years old in good health. CDR3s include the opening cysteine and the closing phenylalanine or tryptophan. A D gene is named only where the DNA matches it firmly. Rows give clone size only sometimes, using once, few, many, or a class for an expanded clone.

clone_size	v_call	d_call	j_call	cdr3_nt	cdr3_aa
-	TRBV5-1	-	TRBJ1-4	TGCGCCAGCAGCTTGGTTGGGATTTCCACTAATGAAAAACTGTTTTTT	CASSLVGISTNEKLFF
-	TRBV9	-	TRBJ1-2	TGTGCCAGCAGCGTAGCAGGGAATACTAGGGATGGCTACACCTTC	CASSVAGNTRDGYTF
-	TRBV5-1	-	TRBJ2-1	TGCGCCAGCAGCTTGGAGTATCCCCCTTTGGGGGAGCAGTTCTTC	CASSLEYPPLGEQFF
-	TRBV5-4	TRBD1	TRBJ1-4	TGTGCCAGCAGCCGGGACAGGGGGGAAGCTAATGAAAAACTGTTTTTT	CASSRDRGEANEKLFF
-	TRBV4-1	-	TRBJ2-5	TGCGCCAGCAGCCGTCGGGACAACCAAGAGACCCAGTACTTC	CASSRRDNQETQYF
once	TRBV5-4	-	TRBJ1-3	TGTGCCAGCAGCTTTAACTCTGGAAACACCATATATTTT	CASSFNSGNTIYF
once	TRBV2	-	TRBJ2-5	TGTGCCAGCAGTCTCGGGAGACAAGAGACCCAGTACTTC	CASSLGRQETQYF
few	TRBV2	-	TRBJ2-3	TGTGCCAGCAGGTCCGGACAGTCAAAGACAGATACGCAGTATTTT	CASRSGQSKTDTQYF
-	TRBV10-1	-	TRBJ2-1	TGCGCCAGCAGTGAAGATTTTAGACGGACACGCTACAATGAGCAGTTCTTC	CASSEDFRRTRYNEQFF
-	TRBV29-1	TRBD1	TRBJ2-2	TGCAGCGGGACAGGGACCAGCGCCGGGGAGCTGTTTTTT	CSGTGTSAGELFF
few	TRBV19	-	TRBJ1-4	TGTGCCAGTAGTATCGGGGGTAAAAAACTGTTTTTT	CASSIGGKKLFF
-	TRBV6-1	TRBD2	TRBJ2-7	TGTGCCACGGGGAGGGGCGGGATTGTCCACGAGCAGTACTTC	CATGRGGIVHEQYF
-	TRBV7-8	-	TRBJ1-5	TGTGCCAGCAGCTACCCGAATCAGCCCCAGCATTTT	CASSYPNQPQHF
-	TRBV2	-	TRBJ1-2	TGTGCCAGCAATGGAGCAGGGACTAACTATGGCTACACCTTC	CASNGAGTNYGYTF
-	TRBV6-4	TRBD2	TRBJ2-2	TGTGCCAGCAGTTCGACACAATTTCTAGCGGGGGCCCACACCGGGGAGCTGTTTTTT	CASSSTQFLAGAHTGELFF
-	TRBV28	-	TRBJ1-3	TGTGCCAGCAGTTTCCCCGGGGGGTCCGGAAACACCATATATTTT	CASSFPGGSGNTIYF
-	TRBV9	TRBD1	TRBJ2-2	TGTGCCAGCTCGGGACAGGGCGCCGGGGAGCTGTTTTTT	CASSGQGAGELFF
few	TRBV19	TRBD1	TRBJ1-5	TGTGCCAGTCTAGACAGGGGGAATCAGCCCCAGCATTTT	CASLDRGNQPQHF
-	TRBV6-1	TRBD1	TRBJ2-7	TGTGCCAGCAGAGGGGACAGGGCCTACGAGCAGTACTTC	CASRGDRAYEQYF
-	TRBV11-1	-	TRBJ1-1	TGTGCCAGCAGCTTAGGGGGGGGAGAGTCGAACACTGAAGCTTTCTTT	CASSLGGGESNTEAFF
-	TRBV25-1	-	TRBJ1-1	TGTGCCAGCAGACACCCGAACACTGAAGCTTTCTTT	CASRHPNTEAFF
-	TRBV15	TRBD1	TRBJ1-2	TGTGCCACCAGCTCCGGGACAGGGGGGGGCTATGGCTACACCTTC	CATSSGTGGGYGYTF
few	TRBV7-9	TRBD1	TRBJ1-3	TGTGCCAGCAGCTTAACTTTATCACCGGGACAGGGGGCAAACACCATATATTTT	CASSLTLSPGQGANTIYF
-	TRBV27	TRBD1	TRBJ1-5	TGTGCCAGCAGTCCGGGACAGCCTAATCAGCCCCAGCATTTT	CASSPGQPNQPQHF
-	TRBV7-9	-	TRBJ2-5	TGTGCCAGCAGCTTAGTCGACCAAGAGACCCAGTACTTC	CASSLVDQETQYF
-	TRBV4-3	TRBD2	TRBJ2-7	TGCGCCAGCAGCCAAGATGGGAGGGTGGGGGTCGAGCAGTACTTC	CASSQDGRVGVEQYF
-	TRBV15	-	TRBJ2-5	TGTGCCACCAGCATGGCCGGAGTCGGTTTTCAGAAGACCCAGTACTTC	CATSMAGVGFQKTQYF
-	TRBV18	-	TRBJ1-2	TGTGCCAGCTCACCACGAGGAAATAACTATGGCTACACCTTC	CASSPRGNNYGYTF
-	TRBV5-5	-	TRBJ2-1	TGTGCCAGCAGCTTTGAAGCCGGTGAGCAGTTCTTC	CASSFEAGEQFF